The TCR beta chain under discussion was sequenced for a study of control samples from healthy donors and cancer patients. There are 16 residues in the CDR3. Sequencing was performed with immunoSEQ multiplex PCR; in TCRdb, only in-frame clones are kept and a portion is missing. The sample lists roughly 86,000 clones; approximately 93% were seen once. The sample taken for sequencing was blood. The rearrangement uses TRBV21-1 and TRBJ1-3; the table's D call TRBD1 went unverified against the DNA. TRBV21-1 is termed a pseudogene. This clonotype was sampled from a woman younger than 45 in good health. The CDR3 protein is CASVSKGPDSGNTIYF. The CDR3 DNA reads as TGTGCCAGCGTTTCTAAGGGGCCCGACTCTGGAAACACCATATATTTT.